The source of this T cell receptor beta chain is a study of graft-versus-host responses after intestinal transplantation. In the case of this clone: Its antigen is still unknown.

Germline V gene data show CDR1 as SGHTA and CDR2 as FQGTGA. The CDR3 consists of 13 residues. The V and J ends lost 0 bases and 6 bases respectively, with 5 bases between them. TCRdb keeps only in-frame clones here, not all; method: immunoSEQ multiplex PCR. The repertoire holds over 85,000 clones, with over 85% as singletons. This TCR derives from a human donor who received an intestinal transplant. The chain is built from TRBV7-3 and TRBJ2-2; D remains ambiguous. The sample was unstimulated CD8+ T cells sorted from spleen or lymph node cells, taken before intestinal transplant. Written as DNA, the CDR3 is TGTGCCAGCAGCTTAACCCCCCCCGGGGAGCTGTTTTTT. This encodes CASSLTPPGELFF.